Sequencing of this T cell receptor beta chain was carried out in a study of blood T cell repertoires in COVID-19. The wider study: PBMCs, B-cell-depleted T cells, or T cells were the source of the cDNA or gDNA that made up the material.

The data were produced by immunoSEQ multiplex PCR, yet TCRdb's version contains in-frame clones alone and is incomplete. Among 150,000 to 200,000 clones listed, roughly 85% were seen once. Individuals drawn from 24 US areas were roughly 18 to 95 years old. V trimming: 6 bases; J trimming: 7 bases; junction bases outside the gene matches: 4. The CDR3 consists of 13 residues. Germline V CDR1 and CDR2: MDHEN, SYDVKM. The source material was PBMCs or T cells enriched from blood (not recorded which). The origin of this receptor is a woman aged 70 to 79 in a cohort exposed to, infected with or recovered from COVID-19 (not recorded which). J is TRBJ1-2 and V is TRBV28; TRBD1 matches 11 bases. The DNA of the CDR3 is TGTGCCAGCAGACCCGGGACAGGGGGTGGCTACACCTTC. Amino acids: CASRPGTGGGYTF.